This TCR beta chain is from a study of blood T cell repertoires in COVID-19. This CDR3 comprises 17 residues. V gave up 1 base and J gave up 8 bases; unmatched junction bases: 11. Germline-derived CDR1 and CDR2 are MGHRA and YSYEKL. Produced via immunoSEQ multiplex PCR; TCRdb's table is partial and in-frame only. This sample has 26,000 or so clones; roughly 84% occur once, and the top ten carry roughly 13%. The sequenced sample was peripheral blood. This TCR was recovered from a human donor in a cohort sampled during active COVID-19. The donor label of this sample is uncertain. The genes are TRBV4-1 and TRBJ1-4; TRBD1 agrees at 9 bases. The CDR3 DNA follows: TGCGCCAGCAGCCAAGGCCTACCTCGGACAGGGGAAGAAAAACTGTTTTTT. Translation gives CASSQGLPRTGEEKLFF.